A selection of T cell receptor beta chains follows, all from one sample in a study of OX40 agonist ivuxolimab in advanced cancers. Clones were read by immunoSEQ multiplex PCR, and TCRdb kept only the in-frame ones, dropping some. The table lists more than 80,000 clones, over 75% of them singletons. The sample in question was CD4+ or CD8+ T cells sorted from blood, obtained in a trial of the OX40 agonist ivuxolimab. These TCRs come from an adult with an advanced solid tumor such as melanoma, head and neck, liver or kidney cancer. Both conserved end residues are part of each CDR3. Each record gives: V gene, J gene, clone size, CDR3 length, D gene, CDR3 DNA, CDR3 protein. A D gene is named only where the DNA matches it firmly. Some rows mark clone size as missing; the rest say once, few, many or name a class of expanded clone.

V: TRBV7-8
J: TRBJ2-5
size: .
length: 13
D: .
DNA: TGTGCCAGCAGCCAAGGGGGTGGGGAGACCCAGTACTTC
CDR3: CASSQGGGETQYF

V: TRBV6-5
J: TRBJ2-1
size: once
length: 11
D: .
DNA: TGTGCCAGCAGCCAGGGGGGTAAGCAGTTCTTC
CDR3: CASSQGGKQFF

V: TRBV29-1
J: TRBJ1-4
size: .
length: 12
D: .
DNA: TGCAGCGTCGAACAGGCGTCTGAAAAACTGTTTTTT
CDR3: CSVEQASEKLFF

V: TRBV18
J: TRBJ2-7
size: .
length: 13
D: .
DNA: TGTGCCAGCTCCCCCGGGGGCTCCTACGAGCAGTACTTC
CDR3: CASSPGGSYEQYF

V: TRBV12-5
J: TRBJ1-5
size: .
length: 15
D: TRBD1
DNA: TGTGCTAGTGGTCCCCCAGGGGGAGGGTCGCAGCCCCAGCATTTT
CDR3: CASGPPGGGSQPQHF

V: TRBV11-2
J: TRBJ1-1
size: .
length: 16
D: .
DNA: TGTGCCAGCAGCTTAGGGCCAGGGCTTATGAACACTGAAGCTTTCTTT
CDR3: CASSLGPGLMNTEAFF

V: TRBV4-1
J: TRBJ2-2
size: .
length: 15
D: TRBD1
DNA: TGCGCCAGCCGACCCCAGGGGGCGGCCACCGGGGAGCTGTTTTTT
CDR3: CASRPQGAATGELFF

V: TRBV7-9
J: TRBJ1-1
size: .
length: 13
D: .
DNA: TGTGCCAGCAGCTCACTAATGAACACTGAAGCTTTCTTT
CDR3: CASSSLMNTEAFF

V: TRBV6-1
J: TRBJ2-6
size: once
length: 15
D: .
DNA: TGTGCCAGCAGTGGGGCAGGGGCTGGGGCCAACGTCCTGACTTTC
CDR3: CASSGAGAGANVLTF

V: TRBV2
J: TRBJ2-7
size: .
length: 19
D: .
DNA: TGTGCCAGCAGTGAACCGGTTGGGTATGGGACACAAATTATCTACGAGCAGTACTTC
CDR3: CASSEPVGYGTQIIYEQYF

V: TRBV9
J: TRBJ2-7
size: .
length: 13
D: .
DNA: TGTGCCAGCAGCCGTTATGAGGCCTACGAGCAGTACTTC
CDR3: CASSRYEAYEQYF

V: TRBV5-1
J: TRBJ2-5
size: .
length: 14
D: .
DNA: TGCGCCAGCAGCCTCGGGACCCCCGATGCGGCCCAGTACTTC
CDR3: CASSLGTPDAAQYF

V: TRBV7-3
J: TRBJ2-1
size: .
length: 16
D: .
DNA: TGTGCCAGCAGCTTAAGCTCGGGAGCCTCCTACAATGAGCAGTTCTTC
CDR3: CASSLSSGASYNEQFF

V: TRBV9
J: TRBJ1-1
size: .
length: 14
D: TRBD1
DNA: TGTGCCAGCAGCGTCTTGACAGGGGACACTGAAGCTTTCTTT
CDR3: CASSVLTGDTEAFF

V: TRBV5-1
J: TRBJ2-7
size: .
length: 15
D: TRBD1
DNA: TGCGCCAGCAGCCCCCAGGGGGCGTCGATAAACGAGCAGTACTTC
CDR3: CASSPQGASINEQYF

V: TRBV6-5
J: TRBJ2-5
size: .
length: 12
D: .
DNA: TGTGCCAGCAGATCCTCACAAGAGACCCAGTACTTC
CDR3: CASRSSQETQYF

V: TRBV6-5
J: TRBJ1-1
size: .
length: 13
D: .
DNA: TGTGCCAGCAGCCCCAGGGGCAACACTGAAGCTTTCTTT
CDR3: CASSPRGNTEAFF

V: TRBV7-9
J: TRBJ2-4
size: .
length: 11
D: .
DNA: TGTGCCAGCAGTTTCGAGGACATTCAGTACTTC
CDR3: CASSFEDIQYF

V: TRBV5-1
J: TRBJ2-3
size: .
length: 18
D: TRBD2
DNA: TGCGCCAGCAGCAGAGGACTAGCGGGAGGGATGAGCACAGATACGCAGTATTTT
CDR3: CASSRGLAGGMSTDTQYF

V: TRBV19
J: TRBJ1-3
size: .
length: 16
D: .
DNA: TGTGCCAGTAGCAGGGGACGAATGGAAGGTGGAAACACCATATATTTT
CDR3: CASSRGRMEGGNTIYF

V: TRBV18
J: TRBJ1-5
size: .
length: 14
D: TRBD1
DNA: TGTGCCAGCTCACTGGACAGGGGCAATCAGCCCCAGCATTTT
CDR3: CASSLDRGNQPQHF

V: TRBV28
J: TRBJ2-7
size: .
length: 14
D: .
DNA: TGTGCCAGCATGAGTTCGCCAGCCTCCTACGAGCAGTACTTC
CDR3: CASMSSPASYEQYF

V: TRBV28
J: TRBJ1-1
size: .
length: 14
D: TRBD1
DNA: TGTGCCAGCACCGGGGACAGGTACATCAGTGAAGCTTTCTTT
CDR3: CASTGDRYISEAFF

V: TRBV6-1
J: TRBJ1-5
size: once
length: 14
D: .
DNA: TGTGCCAGCAGTGGGGCAGAGAACAATCAGCCCCAGCATTTT
CDR3: CASSGAENNQPQHF

V: TRBV11-3
J: TRBJ2-3
size: .
length: 16
D: TRBD2
DNA: TGTGCCAGCAGCTTAGATTGGGGGGAGGGCCCAGATACGCAGTATTTT
CDR3: CASSLDWGEGPDTQYF

V: TRBV2
J: TRBJ1-2
size: .
length: 12
D: .
DNA: TGTGCCAGCATATATCAGTCCTATGGCTACACCTTC
CDR3: CASIYQSYGYTF

V: TRBV18
J: TRBJ2-7
size: .
length: 14
D: TRBD2
DNA: TGTGCCAGTTCCGGTCGGGGGGTAACCAACGAGCAGTACTTC
CDR3: CASSGRGVTNEQYF

V: TRBV29-1
J: TRBJ1-1
size: .
length: 12
D: .
DNA: TGCAGCGGGGGCACGGGGAACACTGAAGCTTTCTTT
CDR3: CSGGTGNTEAFF

V: TRBV15
J: TRBJ1-1
size: .
length: 14
D: .
DNA: TGTGCCACCAGCGCCCAGCGGACCGTCACTGAAGCTTTCTTT
CDR3: CATSAQRTVTEAFF

V: TRBV28
J: TRBJ1-2
size: .
length: 14
D: .
DNA: TGTGCCAGCAGCGAACAGGGAGGGATATTTGGCTACACCTTC
CDR3: CASSEQGGIFGYTF

V: TRBV7-8
J: TRBJ2-7
size: .
length: 12
D: .
DNA: TGTGCCAGCGGCCGGAGGGTCTACGAGCAGTACTTC
CDR3: CASGRRVYEQYF

V: TRBV7-3
J: TRBJ2-1
size: .
length: 16
D: TRBD1
DNA: TGTGCCAGCAGCTTGGGACAGGGGGGCCCCTACAATGAGCAGTTCTTC
CDR3: CASSLGQGGPYNEQFF

V: TRBV5-8
J: TRBJ1-5
size: .
length: 15
D: TRBD1
DNA: TGTGCCAGCAGCTACCGGGACAGTATCAATCAGCCCCAGCATTTT
CDR3: CASSYRDSINQPQHF

V: TRBV18
J: TRBJ1-3
size: .
length: 16
D: .
DNA: TGTGCCAGCTCACCACAGACAGGTCGCGCAGGAAACACCATATATTTT
CDR3: CASSPQTGRAGNTIYF

V: TRBV5-6
J: TRBJ2-7
size: .
length: 16
D: TRBD1
DNA: TGTGCCAGCAGCGAGGGACAGGGGATCTACTCCTACGAGCAGTACTTC
CDR3: CASSEGQGIYSYEQYF

V: TRBV5-4
J: TRBJ1-1
size: once
length: 17
D: TRBD1
DNA: TGTGCCAGCCAACGGACCGGGACAGGGGGCACAAACACTGAAGCTTTCTTT
CDR3: CASQRTGTGGTNTEAFF

V: TRBV5-1
J: TRBJ1-1
size: .
length: 15
D: .
DNA: TGCGCCAGCAGCCCCGACCCCACGGGGAACACTGAAGCTTTCTTT
CDR3: CASSPDPTGNTEAFF

V: TRBV2
J: TRBJ2-1
size: .
length: 15
D: .
DNA: TGTGCCAGCAGCCCCGGGACACTAGGTAGCAATGAGCAGTTCTTC
CDR3: CASSPGTLGSNEQFF

V: TRBV9
J: TRBJ2-2
size: .
length: 11
D: .
DNA: TGTGCCAGCAGCTCGTCCGGGGAGCTGTTTTTT
CDR3: CASSSSGELFF

V: TRBV10-1
J: TRBJ2-7
size: .
length: 12
D: TRBD2
DNA: TGCGCCATCCTAGCGGAAGCCTACGAGCAGTACTTC
CDR3: CAILAEAYEQYF

V: TRBV4-2
J: TRBJ2-3
size: .
length: 15
D: .
DNA: TGTGCCAGCAGCCAATCAGGCGGGAACACAGATACGCAGTATTTT
CDR3: CASSQSGGNTDTQYF

V: TRBV9
J: TRBJ2-2
size: .
length: 16
D: TRBD1
DNA: TGTGCCAGCAGCCCAAGGGACAGGGGGATGACCGGGGAGCTGTTTTTT
CDR3: CASSPRDRGMTGELFF

V: TRBV10-3
J: TRBJ1-1
size: .
length: 14
D: TRBD1
DNA: TGTGCCATCAGGGGGACAGGGATGAACACTGAAGCTTTCTTT
CDR3: CAIRGTGMNTEAFF

V: TRBV9
J: TRBJ2-3
size: .
length: 13
D: .
DNA: TGTGCCAGCAGCTCCATTAACACAGATACGCAGTATTTT
CDR3: CASSSINTDTQYF